The subject of this entry is one T cell receptor (beta chain). Its antigen is currently unknown. This entry belongs to a study of vaccination and CD4 T cells after COVID-19. Trimming stripped 7 bases from V and 9 bases from J, with 16 bases between. The CDR3 totals 12 residues. CDR1 is MDHEN, CDR2 SYDVKM, per germline. Indicated treatment: approximately nine-day PBMC culture with coronavirus spike peptide pools or control peptides (ViraFEST assay). Cultured CD4+ T cell DNA was sequenced using the Oncomine TCR Beta short-read assay. MiXCR, applied by TCRdb to the PCR reads, yields one record per CDR3 protein. There are about 20,000 distinct CDR3 sequences in the sample; 54% occur only once, and approximately 13% lies in the top ten.

The sequence derives from a human donor who had recovered from COVID-19. The V gene is TRBV28, the J gene TRBJ2-7, with a tentative D call TRBD2 (6 bases). Sequenced: CD4+ T cells from blood, cultured in vitro. Here the CDR3 reads CASTGGTLGQYF. DNA for the CDR3: TGTGCCAGCACCGGAGGGACGCTGGGGCAGTACTTC.